This is a list of T cell receptor beta chains from one sample in a study of shared clonotypes between healthy human individuals. Sequencing used immunoSEQ multiplex PCR; TCRdb keeps in-frame clones, though not all of them. The data show 2 million to 2.5 million clones, just under 95% seen once. Sequenced material: naive CD4+ T cells from PBMCs. These receptors all come from a man younger than 35 in good health. Some clones in this sample may be carry-over from other donors' samples. Both conserved end residues are part of each CDR3. A D gene is named only where the DNA matches it firmly. Expanded clones are given a class, and other clones once, few, many or no size at all.

clone_size j_call d_call v_call cdr3_aa cdr3_nt
- TRBJ2-2 - TRBV5-4 CASSLPRPDTGELFF TGTGCCAGCAGCTTGCCGAGACCCGACACCGGGGAGCTGTTTTTT
few TRBJ1-2 - TRBV29-1 CSDTGTFPRGYTF TGCAGCGACACCGGGACATTCCCCCGAGGCTACACCTTC
- TRBJ2-1 TRBD2 TRBV6-5 CASKLPGLAAEQFF TGTGCCAGCAAACTACCGGGACTAGCGGCTGAGCAGTTCTTC
- TRBJ2-1 TRBD1 TRBV5-1 CASSPGTGGTLYNEQFF TGCGCCAGCAGCCCCGGGACAGGAGGAACTCTCTACAATGAGCAGTTCTTC
- TRBJ2-7 - TRBV5-1 CASSLGPGDEQYF TGCGCCAGCAGCTTGGGGCCCGGAGACGAGCAGTACTTC
- TRBJ2-1 TRBD2 TRBV5-1 CASSPPGSGTSYNEQFF TGCGCCAGCAGCCCACCTGGGAGCGGGACCTCCTACAATGAGCAGTTCTTC
- TRBJ2-7 TRBD1 TRBV28 CASSFSLGTVEAYEQYF TGTGCCAGCAGTTTTTCGCTAGGGACAGTGGAGGCCTACGAGCAGTACTTC
- TRBJ2-3 - TRBV10-3 CAISDPRRTDTQYF TGTGCCATCAGTGACCCTAGACGCACAGATACGCAGTATTTT
- TRBJ2-5 - TRBV5-1 CASSSGRTLQETQYF TGCGCCAGCAGCTCTGGACGGACCCTCCAAGAGACCCAGTACTTC
- TRBJ2-1 - TRBV5-4 CASSLFKGTRNEQFF TGTGCCAGCAGCTTGTTTAAGGGGACGAGGAATGAGCAGTTCTTC
- TRBJ2-5 TRBD1 TRBV19 CASHPGTGVAKTQYF TGTGCCAGTCATCCCGGGACAGGGGTTGCGAAGACCCAGTACTTC
- TRBJ2-1 TRBD2 TRBV7-2 CASSPTGLAGGNEQFF TGTGCCAGCAGCCCCACCGGACTAGCGGGAGGCAATGAGCAGTTCTTC
- TRBJ2-3 - TRBV2 CASSEGATADTQYF TGTGCCAGCAGTGAAGGGGCGACGGCTGATACGCAGTATTTT
- TRBJ2-1 - TRBV27 CASTPGPGAYNEQFF TGTGCCAGCACCCCCGGCCCGGGAGCCTACAATGAGCAGTTCTTC
- TRBJ2-3 TRBD2 TRBV2 CASSMGLAGGRDTQYF TGTGCCAGCAGTATGGGTCTAGCGGGAGGAAGGGATACGCAGTATTTT
- TRBJ1-6 - TRBV6-5 CASSLLVFSSPLHF TGTGCCAGCAGCCTACTCGTCTTCTCTTCACCCCTCCACTTT
- TRBJ2-7 - TRBV6-6 CASSYYHVGYEQYF TGTGCCAGCAGTTACTACCACGTCGGCTACGAGCAGTACTTC
- TRBJ2-6 - TRBV5-1 CASSLRASGANVLTF TGCGCCAGCAGCCTCAGGGCCTCTGGGGCCAACGTCCTGACTTTC
- TRBJ1-1 - TRBV5-6 CASSLLGATEAFF TGTGCCAGCAGCTTGTTGGGGGCCACTGAAGCTTTCTTT
- TRBJ1-1 - TRBV28 CASSSFTSGTEAFF TGTGCCAGCAGTTCCTTCACATCAGGCACTGAAGCTTTCTTT
- TRBJ2-7 - TRBV7-2 CASSLSSGLTYEQYF TGTGCCAGCAGTTTGAGTAGCGGCCTAACCTACGAGCAGTACTTC
- TRBJ1-5 - TRBV27 CASRVSGIQGNQPQHF TGTGCCAGCAGGGTATCCGGCATCCAAGGCAATCAGCCCCAGCATTTT
- TRBJ1-1 TRBD1 TRBV19 CASIKDRANTEAFF TGTGCCAGTATCAAGGACAGGGCGAACACTGAAGCTTTCTTT
- TRBJ2-1 TRBD2 TRBV23-1 CASSHTGGIENNEQFF TGCGCCAGCAGTCATACGGGGGGGATAGAGAACAATGAGCAGTTCTTC
- TRBJ2-7 - TRBV2 CASSSQAGSYEQYF TGTGCCAGCAGTTCCCAGGCGGGATCATACGAGCAGTACTTC
once TRBJ2-2 - TRBV5-1 CASSLEPLALNTGELFF TGCGCCAGCAGCTTGGAACCCCTAGCCCTGAACACCGGGGAGCTGTTTTTT
- TRBJ2-5 - TRBV7-2 CASSSTGGGERKTQYF TGTGCCAGCAGCTCAACAGGCGGCGGGGAGAGGAAGACCCAGTACTTC
- TRBJ2-7 TRBD1 TRBV29-1 CSVEISGTGRYEQYF TGCAGCGTTGAAATCTCAGGGACAGGTCGCTACGAGCAGTACTTC